The sequence of this T cell receptor (beta chain) was determined in a study of CD8+CD57+ T cells in acquired aplastic anemia (dated by TCRdb to 2016 to 2018). The study in broad terms: DNA extracted from sorted CD4+ and CD8+ cells had a mean of approximately 3.5 ug, with a range of 0.2 to 27.4 ug. An average of approximately 10 million reads for CD4+ cells and 11 million to 13 million reads for CD8+ cells was obtained from healthy donor samples.

Genomic DNA served as template for TCR beta VDJ combination and CDR3 sequence profiling. TCR repertoire sequencing was run on an Illumina HiSeq 2000. The original pipeline was this. TRBV/TRBJ rearrangement plots, CDR3 size and DJ length profiles, and Simpson's diversity index were used to assess repertoires. The immunodominant clone was defined as the most abundant DNA sequence in deep sequencing data. CDR3 amino acid sequences were screened for sharing across subjects and were compared with published repertoires and the VDJdb database. TCRdb reanalyzed the raw reads on its own, using fastp at Q25 for trimming and MiXCR for clone calling, and kept in-frame beta chains. Rows with a matching CDR3 protein are joined into one entry that keeps the most common DNA and genes. These V and J calls derive from TCRdb rather than the authors' analysis. Within this sample are fewer than 250,000 distinct CDR3 sequences, with roughly half of them counted one time only. Approximately 15% of the sample is taken by the ten largest.

The CDR3 starts with the cysteine, ends with the phenylalanine, and has 13 residues. CDR3 DNA only is kept here, 39 bases in frame from base 1. As encoded in the germline V gene, CDR1 is SNHLY while CDR2 is FYNNEI. A word on this clonotype: Its antigen has not been determined. The junction shows a germline mismatch at one end, possibly a read error.

In this study, sorted CD4+ and CD8+ T cells from the blood of healthy subjects and of severe aplastic anemia patients had their TCR repertoires deep-sequenced. Ficoll-Paque density gradient centrifugation was used to isolate peripheral blood mononuclear cells. Before DNA was extracted, CD4+ and CD8+ T cells were sorted using either FACS or magnetic beads. Broader findings and caveats from the paper: No significant difference in CD8+ Simpson's diversity was found between patients and healthy controls (P=0.060). Some 30 CD8+ CDR3 sequences were shared between patients and controls but appeared highly expressed in patients and within their immunodominant clones.

In this chain, TRBV2 is recombined with TRBJ2-7, with the D call tentatively TRBD1 or TRBD2, each fitting 5 bases. This sequence originates from a human donor in good health, serving as a control. Input material: sorted CD4+, CD8+, or CD8+CD57+ T cells (not recorded which) from PBMCs. CDR3 loop: CASSGAGLYERYF. The DNA is as follows: TGTGCCAGCAGCGGGGCAGGGCTGTACGAGCGGTACTTC.